The source of this T cell receptor (beta chain) is a study of T-cell memory formation after mild COVID-19. The overall study: Clusters of TCRs were largely donor specific.

TCRdb called the 5' RACE reads again in MiXCR, with one record for every CDR3 protein. The sample shows some 350,000 distinct CDR3 sequences, approximately 15% of them seen only once. With 4 bases removed from V and 8 bases from J, the gap between germline ends came to 20 bases. Germline lookup yields CDR1 SGHVS and CDR2 FQNEAQ. This CDR3 comprises 15 residues. This clonotype occurred many times. The rearrangement links TRBV7-8 to TRBJ1-2; weak D call: TRBD1 (5 bases). The TCR originated in a young man who had mild COVID-19 (a few samples of this study predate the infection). Cell type and time point are not known. The sample consisted of PBMCs or a T cell subset sorted from them (not recorded which). The CDR3, as DNA: TGTGCCAGCAGCTCCCTCTATGGGACTAAAGGCGGCTACACCTTC. This translates into CASSSLYGTKGGYTF. Together with reference TRBV7-8 and TRBJ1-2, the CDR3 gives the full variable domain: GAGVSQSPRYKVAKRGQDVALRCDPISGHVSLFWYQQALGQGPEFLTYFQNEAQLDKSGLPSDRFFAERPEGSVSTLKIQRTQQEDSAVYLCASSSLYGTKGGYTFGSGTRLTVV.